Below are 9 T cell receptor beta chains sequenced from a single sample in a study of blood T cell repertoires in COVID-19. The data were produced by immunoSEQ multiplex PCR, yet TCRdb's version contains in-frame clones alone and is incomplete. The sample contains about 140,000 clones, almost 90% of which appear only once. The material sequenced was peripheral blood. All receptors come from a woman aged 60-75 years with acute or convalescent COVID-19.

This chain uses TRBV7-9 with TRBJ2-7; 9 bases match TRBD1. Germline loops: CDR1 SEHNR, CDR2 FQNEAQ (reference sequence). CDR3 size: 16 residues. Trimming cost V 5 bases and J 4 bases; bases outside gene matches: 12. This CDR3 is CASSRPPGQGRYEQYF. In DNA, the CDR3 is TGTGCCAGCAGCCGGCCCCCGGGACAGGGTCGATACGAGCAGTACTTC. The full variable domain, completed using reference TRBV7-9 and TRBJ2-7, is DTGVSQNPRHKITKRGQNVTFRCDPISEHNRLYWYRQTLGQGPEFLTYFQNEAQLEKSRLLSDRFSAERPKGSFSTLEIQRTEQGDSAMYLCASSRPPGQGRYEQYFGPGTRLTVT.

V usage is TRBV28 and J usage is TRBJ2-7, with 7 nucleotides matching TRBD1. CDR3 size: 15 residues. The V segment lost 5 bases and the J segment 1 base; nucleotides outside the gene matches: 8. CDR1 and CDR2 from the germline V gene are MDHEN and SYDVKM. CDR3 sequence: CASSRLGDSSYEQYF. The CDR3 coding sequence is TGTGCCAGCAGTCGTCTCGGGGACAGTTCCTACGAGCAGTACTTC.

V and J are TRBV7-9 and TRBJ2-1, with D possibly TRBD2 on 6 matching bases. There are 15 residues in the CDR3. Germline assignment: CDR1 SEHNR and CDR2 FQNEAQ (reference sequence). V was pared by 2 bases and J by 12 bases, with 20 bases between. This chain's CDR3 is CASSLSRGSLSGQFF. The CDR3 nucleotides are TGTGCCAGCAGCTTATCGCGGGGATCTCTAAGTGGGCAGTTCTTC.

This clone was observed a single time. V and J are TRBV19 and TRBJ2-6, with D unclear. This CDR3 is 15 amino acids long. Per the germline V gene, CDR1 is LNHDA and CDR2 is SQIVND (reference sequence). Trimming took off 4 bases at V and 0 bases at J, with 7 bases between the two ends. CDR3 protein: CASSSWPSGANVLTF. CDR3 in DNA: TGTGCCAGTAGTAGCTGGCCCTCTGGGGCCAACGTCCTGACTTTC.

This chain connects TRBV6-2 or TRBV6-3 to TRBJ2-5; 7 nucleotides agree with TRBD2. J was trimmed by 1 base and V by 2 bases; bases with no gene match: 7. Germline values: CDR1 MNHEY, CDR2 SVGEGT. The CDR3 has 16 residues. CDR3 protein: CASSYPSGEIQETQYF. The CDR3 DNA sequence: TGTGCCAGCAGTTACCCCAGCGGGGAGATCCAAGAGACCCAGTACTTC.

CDR3 DNA sequence: TGTGCCAGCAGGTCGCGACAGGGGCGAAACTATGGCTACACCTTC. Translating gives CASRSRQGRNYGYTF. The chain joins TRBV6-5 to TRBJ1-2, with 8 positions matching TRBD1. This CDR3 is 15 amino acids long. The germline V gene encodes CDR1 MNHEY and CDR2 SVGAGI. Trimming removed 6 bases from V and 2 bases from J; junction bases left unmatched: 8.

The V gene is TRBV5-1, the J gene TRBJ2-1, with 16 bases aligning to TRBD2. CDR1 and CDR2 from the germline V gene are SGHRS and YFSETQ. The V gene end was trimmed by 5 bases and the J gene end by 8 bases; junction bases not matched to a gene: 7. This CDR3 has 16 residues. The CDR3 protein is CASRTGTSGGAYEQFF. CDR3 coding DNA: TGCGCCAGCAGGACCGGGACTAGCGGGGGGGCCTATGAGCAGTTCTTC.

The chain has TRBV5-1 and TRBJ1-4, with 10 bases lining up with TRBD1. This CDR3 is built from 17 residues. Germline loops: CDR1 SGHRS, CDR2 YFSETQ. J gave up 3 bases and V 4 bases, and 9 bases lay outside the gene matches. The CDR3 DNA reads as TGCGCCAGCAGCACCGGGACAGGGGCATTCGCTAATGAAAAACTGTTTTTT. It yields the protein CASSTGTGAFANEKLFF. The whole variable domain, filled in from reference TRBV5-1 and TRBJ1-4, reads KAGVTQTPRYLIKTRGQQVTLSCSPISGHRSVSWYQQTPGQGLQFLFEYFSETQRNKGNFPGRFSGRQFSNSRSEMNVSTLELGDSALYLCASSTGTGAFANEKLFFGSGTQLSVL.

The CDR3 sequence is CASSVARQNNEQFF. DNA for the CDR3: TGTGCCAGCAGCGTAGCCCGACAGAACAATGAGCAGTTCTTC. This rearrangement joins TRBV9 to TRBJ2-1; maybe TRBD1 (5 bases). Trimming pared 0 bases from V and 5 bases from J, leaving 9 bases between. The germline V gene has CDR1 SGDLS and CDR2 YYNGEE. CDR3 length equals 14 residues.